This TCR beta chain comes out of a study of T cell responses to AZD1222 COVID-19 vaccine. Study results and caveats: Unmutated variant regions are reportedly the target of nearly half of TCRs that are spike-specific. Dominant CD4 TCR responses targeted spike regions 160-218 and 743-854. All repertoire sampling was performed exclusively after the peak T cell response. Donors were largely white British and mainly female; clonal diversity was possibly underestimated.

This CDR3 is 21 amino acids long. Unmatched junction bases numbered 17, after V lost 4 bases and J lost 0 bases. Germline V gene sequence: CDR1 SNHLY, CDR2 FYNNEI. The repertoire was sequenced with immunoSEQ multiplex PCR; TCRdb's copy has only in-frame clones and lacks some. The table shows more than 95,000 clones, with 90% occurring only once. A note on this clone: Its antigen is as yet unknown.

The material was peripheral blood, obtained on day 0 of AZD1222 vaccination. This sequence originates from an adult in good health. This chain connects TRBV2 to TRBJ2-6; 8 bases are a match to TRBD2. The CDR3 nucleotides are TGTGCCAGCAGTGTCCTCGGACAGCGGGAGTCAATAGGCTCTGGGGCCAACGTCCTGACTTTC. Translation: CASSVLGQRESIGSGANVLTF.